The 27 T cell receptor beta chains below come from one sample, sequenced in a study of T cell responses to AZD1222 COVID-19 vaccine. Sequencing was performed with immunoSEQ multiplex PCR; in TCRdb, only in-frame clones are kept and a portion is missing. Among some 130,000 clones listed, about 89% were seen once. Sequencing used peripheral blood, obtained on day 0 of AZD1222 vaccination. Receptor source: an adult in good health.

V usage is TRBV3-1 (or the pseudogene TRBV3-2) and J usage is TRBJ1-2, with 9 bases that match TRBD1. Germline V CDR1 and CDR2: LGHDT, YNNKEL (reference sequence). The CDR3 contains 14 residues. V lost 4 bases to trimming and J lost 3 bases; unmatched junction nucleotides: 3. CDR3 protein: CASSRQGVDYGYTF. As DNA, the CDR3 is TGTGCCAGCAGCCGACAGGGGGTGGACTATGGCTACACCTTC.

The rearrangement uses TRBV6-5 and TRBJ1-2; perhaps TRBD1 as D (5 bases). Trimming pared 1 base from V and 2 bases from J, leaving 11 bases between. The CDR3 has 15 amino acids. Germline assignment: CDR1 MNHEY and CDR2 SVGAGI. The CDR3 here is CASSYWRGGNYGYTF. CDR3 DNA: TGTGCCAGCAGTTACTGGAGGGGAGGGAACTATGGCTACACCTTC.

V usage is TRBV6-5 and J usage is TRBJ1-3, with D unclear. The CDR3 extends over 14 amino acids. V lost 3 bases to trimming and J lost 0 bases, with 6 bases between them. Germline values: CDR1 MNHEY, CDR2 SVGAGI. This CDR3 reads CASSYQASGNTIYF. The CDR3 bases are TGTGCCAGCAGTTATCAGGCCTCTGGAAACACCATATATTTT.

The chain employs TRBV6-5 and TRBJ1-1; no clear D gene. Trimming shortened V by 7 bases and J by 1 base, and 7 bases separated the two germline ends. The CDR3 sequence is 12 residues long. Germline CDR1 is MNHEY and CDR2 is SVGAGI. This chain's CDR3 is CASTLKNTEAFF. The CDR3, as DNA: TGTGCCAGCACCTTGAAGAACACTGAAGCTTTCTTT.

This chain uses TRBV5-6 with TRBJ2-2, with D possibly being TRBD1 (5 bases). CDR1 is SGHDT, CDR2 YYEEEE, per germline. Trimming took off 4 bases at V and 4 bases at J, with 14 bases between the two ends. The CDR3 sequence is 15 residues long. Here the CDR3 reads CASSVPQGSTGELFF. As DNA, the CDR3 is TGTGCCAGCAGCGTCCCCCAGGGTTCCACCGGGGAGCTGTTTTTT.

This clone showed up just once. The chain employs TRBV2 and TRBJ1-6; TRBD1 matches 7 bases. The CDR3 has 13 residues. After removal of 6 bases from V and 9 bases from J, the junction contained 5 bases not matched to a gene. Germline V gene sequence: CDR1 SNHLY, CDR2 FYNNEI. The chain's CDR3 is CASRGTVGSPLHF. CDR3 in DNA: TGTGCCAGCAGGGGGACAGTTGGTTCACCCCTCCACTTT. The entire variable domain, with the rest obtained from reference TRBV2 and TRBJ1-6, is as follows: EPEVTQTPSHQVTQMGQEVILRCVPISNHLYFYWYRQILGQKVEFLVSFYNNEISEKSEIFDDQFSVERPDGSNFTLKIRSTKLEDSAMYFCASRGTVGSPLHFGNGTRLTVT.

The chain couples TRBV1 to TRBJ2-3; the table's D call of TRBD2 was not tested on the DNA. TRBV1 counts as a pseudogene. CDR3 length equals 15 residues. The CDR3 DNA is TGCACCAGCAGCTTTAAGCGGGGAAGGGCAGATACGCAGTATTTT. Translating it yields CTSSFKRGRADTQYF.

The chain has TRBV5-1 and TRBJ1-5; D is unclear. Trimming removed 0 bases at V and 4 bases at J, with 8 bases between. CDR1 is SGHRS and CDR2 is YFSETQ in the germline V gene. This CDR3 is 14 amino acids long. CDR3 DNA sequence: TGCGCCAGCAGCTTGGGGGGTAATAATCAGCCCCAGCATTTT. Amino acid sequence: CASSLGGNNQPQHF.

This chain connects TRBV30 to TRBJ2-7; 9 bases line up with TRBD1. V lost 2 bases, J lost 2 bases, and 4 bases stayed unmatched. CDR1 is GTSNPN, CDR2 SVGIG, per germline (reference sequence). This CDR3 is built from 14 residues. The CDR3 protein is CAWSTDRGTYEQYF. As DNA, the CDR3 is TGTGCCTGGAGTACGGACAGGGGAACCTACGAGCAGTACTTC.

The chain carries TRBV10-3 and TRBJ2-1, with D perhaps being TRBD1 or TRBD2 (5 bases each). There are 12 residues in the CDR3. Trimming shortened V by 7 bases and J by 10 bases, and 14 bases separated the two germline ends. Germline loops: CDR1 ENHRY, CDR2 SYGVKD. CDR3 protein: CAITPGDLEQFF. CDR3 DNA sequence: TGTGCCATCACCCCCGGGGACCTGGAGCAGTTCTTC.

This clone was counted once. V usage is TRBV9 and J usage is TRBJ2-1; 7 bases are a match to TRBD1. The germline gives CDR1 SGDLS, CDR2 YYNGEE. The CDR3 covers 15 residues. V shed 2 bases, J shed 6 bases, and the junction held 8 bases outside the gene matches. The CDR3 sequence: CASSVNRGSSNEQFF. The CDR3 bases are TGTGCCAGCAGCGTGAACAGGGGATCGTCCAATGAGCAGTTCTTC.

The CDR3 loop reads CASSFSNNYGYTF. In DNA form, the CDR3 reads TGTGCCAGCAGCTTTTCCAATAACTATGGCTACACCTTC. The chain employs TRBV13 and TRBJ1-2; D ambiguous. This CDR3 is 13 amino acids long. The V end lost 3 bases, the J end lost 1 base, and 6 bases lay between the germline ends. Germline V gene data show CDR1 as PRHDT and CDR2 as FYEKMQ (reference sequence).

DNA of the CDR3: TGTGCCAGCAGCGTAGAGTCTTCCGATCAGCCCCAGCATTTT. This encodes CASSVESSDQPQHF. The chain employs TRBV9 and TRBJ1-5, with D unclear. V lost 0 bases, J lost 5 bases, and 9 bases lay in between. The CDR3 is made up of 14 amino acids. The germline V gene encodes CDR1 SGDLS and CDR2 YYNGEE.

The rearrangement uses TRBV7-9 and TRBJ1-1, with D possibly matching TRBD1 (5 bases). The germline gives CDR1 SEHNR, CDR2 FQNEAQ (reference sequence). The length of the CDR3 is 14 residues. Trimming pared 10 bases from V and 3 bases from J, leaving 18 bases between. Here the CDR3 reads CATIPLEGYTEAFF. The CDR3, as DNA: TGTGCCACCATCCCGCTGGAGGGGTACACTGAAGCTTTCTTT.

This rearrangement joins TRBV25-1 to TRBJ2-7; tentatively, D is TRBD2 (6 bases). The CDR3 spans 15 residues. Germline assignment: CDR1 MGHDK and CDR2 SYGVNS. V lost 5 bases and J 0 bases, leaving 14 bases between the germline ends. The CDR3 sequence is CASSTGTSSSYEQYF. CDR3 sequence (DNA): TGTGCCAGCAGTACCGGGACTTCGAGCTCCTACGAGCAGTACTTC.

The chain links TRBV24-1 to TRBJ1-1; D call uncertain. Trimming stripped 7 bases from V and 0 bases from J, with 8 bases between. This CDR3 comprises 13 residues. Germline values: CDR1 KGHDR, CDR2 SFDVKD. CDR3 nucleotides: TGTGCCACCAGATCATCCGTGAACACTGAAGCTTTCTTT. Protein product: CATRSSVNTEAFF.

The V and J genes are TRBV5-1 and TRBJ1-1, with D hard to call. Trimming left V 0 bases short and J 7 bases short, with 16 bases between. CDR1 is SGHRS, CDR2 YFSETQ, per germline. The CDR3 spans 15 residues. The CDR3 DNA reads as TGCGCCAGCAGCTTGGGTAGGCTGGAAAGTGGTGAAGCTTTCTTT. Residues: CASSLGRLESGEAFF.

The genes are TRBV7-9 and TRBJ1-4; 9 bases are shared with TRBD1. V lost 3 bases, J lost 5 bases, and 4 bases stayed unmatched. The CDR3 is made up of 15 amino acids. The germline gives CDR1 SEHNR, CDR2 FQNEAQ (reference sequence). In DNA, the CDR3 is TGTGCCAGCAGCTTGGGACAGGGACGGAATGAAAAACTGTTTTTT. Its protein is CASSLGQGRNEKLFF.

The V and J genes are TRBV2 and TRBJ1-6; D is perhaps TRBD1 (6 bases). The CDR3 runs 15 residues. The V and J ends lost 11 bases and 0 bases respectively, with 14 bases between them. Germline CDR1 reads SNHLY; CDR2 reads FYNNEI. The CDR3 bases are TGTGCCGGTACAGGGAAGAGCTCCTATAATTCACCCCTCCACTTT. Protein: CAGTGKSSYNSPLHF. The whole variable domain, remainder taken from reference TRBV2 and TRBJ1-6, is EPEVTQTPSHQVTQMGQEVILRCVPISNHLYFYWYRQILGQKVEFLVSFYNNEISEKSEIFDDQFSVERPDGSNFTLKIRSTKLEDSAMYFCAGTGKSSYNSPLHFGNGTRLTVT.

The chain uses TRBV6-5 and TRBJ2-5, with a tentative D call TRBD1 (6 bases). The CDR3 consists of 15 residues. V lost 0 bases to trimming and J lost 2 bases, with 10 bases between them. CDR1 is MNHEY, CDR2 SVGAGI, per germline. The CDR3 DNA follows: TGTGCCAGCAGTTACTCGATTACAGGGCAAGAGACCCAGTACTTC. Translation: CASSYSITGQETQYF.

This clone was seen only a few times. J is TRBJ1-1 and V is TRBV11-3; D gene uncertain. V was clipped by 0 bases and J by 11 bases, with 13 bases between them. The V gene's germline CDR1 is SGHNT and CDR2 YENEEA. The length of the CDR3 is 13 residues. CDR3 sequence reads: CASSLDPMASAFF. Written as DNA, the CDR3 is TGTGCCAGCAGCTTAGATCCTATGGCGTCGGCTTTCTTT.

This chain joins TRBV2 and TRBJ2-1; no definite D call. This CDR3 has 11 amino acids. Trimming took 7 bases from V and 10 from J, leaving 11 bases between them. CDR1 SNHLY and CDR2 FYNNEI come from the germline V gene. The CDR3 loop reads CASTEFGEQFF. Here the CDR3 DNA reads TGTGCCAGCACCGAATTCGGGGAGCAGTTCTTC.

The chain is built from TRBV19 and TRBJ1-2; 7 bases align to TRBD1. This CDR3 has 16 amino acids. With 1 base clipped from V and 6 bases from J, the junction kept 11 bases outside the gene matches. Germline CDR1 reads LNHDA; CDR2 reads SQIVND (reference sequence). CDR3 region: CASSIVGDSGRNGYTF. The CDR3, as DNA: TGTGCCAGTAGTATAGTGGGGGACAGCGGTCGTAATGGCTACACCTTC.

The chain employs TRBV5-1 and TRBJ1-2, with D possibly TRBD1 on 6 matching bases. The V gene's germline CDR1 is SGHRS and CDR2 YFSETQ. The CDR3 length is 14 residues. Between the trimmed V and J ends, which lost 4 bases and 4 bases, there was a span of 14 bases. CDR3 nucleotides: TGCGCCAGCAGCCCCCGGACAGAGTTCTATGGCTACACCTTC. It is translated as CASSPRTEFYGYTF.

The chain employs TRBV2 and TRBJ1-1, with 9 bases that match TRBD1. V was clipped by 5 bases and J by 3 bases; unmatched bases: 7. The CDR3 runs 15 residues. The germline CDR1 and CDR2 sequences are SNHLY and FYNNEI. The DNA of the CDR3 is TGTGCCAGCAGTCCACGACAGGGGGTGTACACTGAAGCTTTCTTT. This translates into CASSPRQGVYTEAFF. Full variable domain (missing parts from reference TRBV2 and TRBJ1-1): EPEVTQTPSHQVTQMGQEVILRCVPISNHLYFYWYRQILGQKVEFLVSFYNNEISEKSEIFDDQFSVERPDGSNFTLKIRSTKLEDSAMYFCASSPRQGVYTEAFFGQGTRLTVV.

The CDR3 DNA reads as TGTGCCAGCAGTTTTCGCTATATGAACACTGAAGCTTTCTTT. The encoded protein is CASSFRYMNTEAFF. The chain employs TRBV27 and TRBJ1-1; no definite D call. Trimming stripped 3 bases from V and 0 bases from J, with 8 bases between. The CDR3 totals 14 residues. CDR1 is MNHEY, CDR2 SMNVEV, per germline (reference sequence).

The rearrangement links TRBV11-2 to TRBJ1-2, with unresolved D. Trimming pared 0 bases from V and 8 bases from J, leaving 16 bases between. CDR3 length: 15 residues. Germline V gene lookup returns CDR1 SGHAT and CDR2 FQNNGV. CDR3 protein: CASSLDVDSLRGYTF. The CDR3 DNA reads TGTGCCAGCAGCTTAGACGTTGACTCCTTAAGAGGCTACACCTTC.